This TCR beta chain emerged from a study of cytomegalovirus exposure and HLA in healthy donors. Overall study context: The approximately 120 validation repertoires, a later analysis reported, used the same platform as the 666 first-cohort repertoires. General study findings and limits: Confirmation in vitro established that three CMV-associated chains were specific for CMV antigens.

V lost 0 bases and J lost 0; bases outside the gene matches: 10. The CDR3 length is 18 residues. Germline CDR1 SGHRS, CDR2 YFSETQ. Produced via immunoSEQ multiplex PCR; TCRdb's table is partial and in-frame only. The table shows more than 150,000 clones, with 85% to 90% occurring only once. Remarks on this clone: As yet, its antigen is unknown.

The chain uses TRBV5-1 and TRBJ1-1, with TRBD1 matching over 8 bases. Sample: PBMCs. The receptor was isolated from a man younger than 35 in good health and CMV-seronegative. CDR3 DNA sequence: TGCGCCAGCAGCTTGGGGACAGGGATGATCTCTGTGAACACTGAAGCTTTCTTT. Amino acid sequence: CASSLGTGMISVNTEAFF.